This T cell receptor beta chain stems from a study of cytomegalovirus exposure and HLA in healthy donors. Findings of the study overall: Within an earlier analysis, most TCR beta V segments proved productive either about 90% or about 30% of the time. Within a later analysis, the majority of CMV-associated TCR beta chains appeared HLA-restricted. TCR beta chains numbering some 160 were designated cytomegalovirus-associated. A later analysis showed that HLA-associated TCR beta chains had undergone more clonal expansion than equally common others.

PCR involved 60 Vbeta and 13 Jbeta primers. Libraries were prepared by immunoSEQ multiplex PCR; TCRdb keeps only in-frame clonotypes and omits some of them. The sample lists 150,000 to 200,000 clones, 60% to 80% occurring once. V gave up 5 bases and J gave up 7 bases, with 20 bases separating them. Germline V gene lookup returns CDR1 MDHEN and CDR2 SYDVKM. The CDR3 spans 15 residues. Points on this clone: The antigen remains unidentified.

Input material: PBMCs. This receptor was taken from a man aged 35-49 years in good health and CMV-seronegative. The chain has TRBV28 and TRBJ1-2, with D possibly TRBD1 on 5 matching bases. CDR3 residues: CASSPGGTASFGYTF. In DNA form, the CDR3 reads TGTGCCAGCAGTCCGGGGGGGACCGCCTCCTTTGGCTACACCTTC.